This entry is about one T cell receptor beta chain. Trimming stripped 2 bases from V and 6 bases from J, with 16 bases between. There are 15 residues in the CDR3. This sample is part of a study of blood T cell repertoires in COVID-19. In the study overall: Specimens from acute and convalescent COVID-19 originated in the United States, Italy and Spain. PBMCs, B-cell-depleted T cells, or T cells were the source of the cDNA or gDNA that made up the material.

How the authors handled the data: Reference gene primers were amplified, and this amplification served to estimate nucleated cell counts. The repertoire was sequenced with immunoSEQ multiplex PCR; TCRdb's copy has only in-frame clones and lacks some. V and J calls and clone size follow that table, whereas D and trimming were derived from the DNA. The sample holds 45,000 to 50,000 clones, approximately 80% seen once. The chain joins TRBV23-1 to TRBJ2-5; D possibly corresponds to TRBD1 (5 bases). TRBV23-1 is identified as an open reading frame with a role that is uncertain. The material sequenced was peripheral blood. The clonotype comes from a human donor with active or convalescent COVID-19. The donor label of this sample is uncertain. The CDR3 DNA reads as TGCGCCAGCAGTCAAAAGCAGGGAAAGGGGAAGACCCAGTACTTC. This translates into CASSQKQGKGKTQYF.